This entry is about one T cell receptor beta chain. What it binds is unknown. It is unclear where the CDR3 begins or ends on the DNA, so no DNA is shown, and the CDR3 is as TCRdb lists it. The data belong to a study of identical twins. Study results and caveats: Excess sharing between twins was weaker in beta out-of-frame sequences. For cord blood, abundant beta clonotypes had fewer insertions, unlike memory repertoires, which showed none. Out-of-frame sharing of TCR alpha in monozygotic twins was underestimated by models.

Via MiXCR, TCRdb re-called the 5' RACE reads, giving one row per CDR3 protein. The sample carries around 1.7 million distinct CDR3 sequences, more than 30% recorded once. Counting both end residues, the CDR3 totals 14 amino acids. The sequencing input was cord blood. The TCR originated in a newborn girl in good health. The rearrangement joins TRBV12-3 or TRBV12-4 to TRBJ2-1; TRBD1 was called by the table and not checked on the DNA. CDR3 region: CASSTFGGGNVEFF.